This T cell receptor beta chain was observed in a study of shared clonotypes between healthy human individuals. Study in general: Per-donor plates numbered three CD4 naive, three CD4 memory, two CD8 naive and one CD8 memory.

Method: immunoSEQ multiplex PCR; TCRdb's copy keeps in-frame clones and lacks some. This sample has about 1.1 million clones, with roughly 74% found just once. Trimming took 5 bases from V and 3 from J, leaving 17 bases between them. Germline CDR1 is MDHEN and CDR2 is SYDVKM. The CDR3 is 15 amino acids. This clone was picked up a small number of times. Participating donors were healthy, HIV-negative adults free of recent acute infections or vaccinations. The CD4+ fraction was divided into a CD45RA+ naive subset and a CD45RA-negative memory subset. The chain employs TRBV28 and TRBJ2-7; the D call may be TRBD1 or TRBD2 (5 bases each). This clonotype originated in a man between 18 and 35 years old in good health. Some clones in this sample may be carry-over from other donors' samples. The sequenced material came from memory CD4+ T cells from PBMCs. Subset denoted: CD45RA-negative fraction. CDR3 DNA sequence: TGTGCCAGCAGTACCCCCGTCGGGGCCTACTACGAGCAGTACTTC. It specifies CASSTPVGAYYEQYF.